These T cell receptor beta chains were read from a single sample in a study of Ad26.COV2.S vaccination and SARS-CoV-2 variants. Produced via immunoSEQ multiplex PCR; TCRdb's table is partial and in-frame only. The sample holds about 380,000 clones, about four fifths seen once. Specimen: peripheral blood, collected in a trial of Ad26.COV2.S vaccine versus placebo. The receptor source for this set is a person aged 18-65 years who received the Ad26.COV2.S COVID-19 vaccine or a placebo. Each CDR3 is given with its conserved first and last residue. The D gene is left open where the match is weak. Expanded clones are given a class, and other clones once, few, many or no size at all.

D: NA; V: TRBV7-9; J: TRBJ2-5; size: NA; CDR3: CASSLRWETQYF; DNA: TGTGCCAGCAGCTTAAGGTGGGAGACCCAGTACTTC
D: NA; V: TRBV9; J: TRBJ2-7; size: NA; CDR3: CASSVGDKAVYEQYF; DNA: TGTGCCAGCAGCGTCGGGGATAAGGCGGTCTACGAGCAGTACTTC
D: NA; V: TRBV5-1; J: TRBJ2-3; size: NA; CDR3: CASSPHRADTQYF; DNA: TGCGCCAGCAGCCCTCACAGGGCAGATACGCAGTATTTT
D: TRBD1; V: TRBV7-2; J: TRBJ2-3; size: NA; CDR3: CASRPDRGQDTQYF; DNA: TGTGCCAGCAGACCGGACAGGGGGCAAGATACGCAGTATTTT
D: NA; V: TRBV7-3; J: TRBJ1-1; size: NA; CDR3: CASSPQEGTEAFF; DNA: TGTGCCAGCAGCCCCCAAGAGGGCACTGAAGCTTTCTTT
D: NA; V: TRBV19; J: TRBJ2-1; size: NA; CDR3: CASSPHRSYLSYNEQFF; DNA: TGTGCCAGTAGTCCCCATCGCTCTTACCTCTCCTACAATGAGCAGTTCTTC
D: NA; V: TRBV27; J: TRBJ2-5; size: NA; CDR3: CASSTQTQYF; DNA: TGTGCCAGCAGTACGCAGACCCAGTACTTC
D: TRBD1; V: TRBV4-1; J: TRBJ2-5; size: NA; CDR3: CASSPDREETQYF; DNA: TGCGCCAGCAGCCCGGACAGGGAAGAGACCCAGTACTTC
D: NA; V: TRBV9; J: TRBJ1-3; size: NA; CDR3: CASSVGDLGNTIYF; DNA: TGTGCCAGCAGCGTGGGGGACCTCGGGAACACCATATATTTT
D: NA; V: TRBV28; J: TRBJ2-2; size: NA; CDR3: CATGRTPGELFF; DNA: TGTGCCACCGGTCGGACCCCCGGGGAGCTGTTTTTT
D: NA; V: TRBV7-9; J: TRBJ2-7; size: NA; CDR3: CASSWDIKVPSTYEQYF; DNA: TGTGCCAGCAGCTGGGACATAAAGGTTCCAAGCACCTACGAGCAGTACTTC
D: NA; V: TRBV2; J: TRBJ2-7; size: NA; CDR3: CASRGAGPEQYF; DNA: TGTGCCAGCAGGGGGGCGGGGCCCGAGCAGTACTTC
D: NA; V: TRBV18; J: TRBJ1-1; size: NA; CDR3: CASSPPARGVGAFF; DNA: TGTGCCAGCTCACCACCTGCTCGGGGGGTCGGAGCTTTCTTT
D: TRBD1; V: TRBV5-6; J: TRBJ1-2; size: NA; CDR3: CASSPGQGSYGYTF; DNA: TGTGCCAGCAGCCCGGGACAGGGGTCCTATGGCTACACCTTC
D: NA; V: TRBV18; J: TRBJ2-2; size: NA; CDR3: CASSGDKNTGELFF; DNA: TGTGCCAGCTCAGGCGACAAGAACACCGGGGAGCTGTTTTTT
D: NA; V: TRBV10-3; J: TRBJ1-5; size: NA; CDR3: CAISESGSMGQPQHF; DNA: TGTGCCATCAGTGAGTCCGGATCCATGGGTCAGCCCCAGCATTTT
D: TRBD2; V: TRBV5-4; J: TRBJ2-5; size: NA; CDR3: CASSFRTSGGKYF; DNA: TGTGCCAGCAGCTTTCGGACTAGCGGGGGCAAGTACTTC
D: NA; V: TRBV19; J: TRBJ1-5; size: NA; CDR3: CASNQGRQPQHF; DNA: TGTGCCAGTAACCAGGGACGTCAGCCCCAGCATTTT
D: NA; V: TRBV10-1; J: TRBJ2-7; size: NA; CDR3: CASSKGSYEQYF; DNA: TGCGCCAGCAGTAAGGGCTCCTACGAGCAGTACTTC
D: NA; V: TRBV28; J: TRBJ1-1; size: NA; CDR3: CASIKGGGAEAFF; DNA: TGTGCCAGCATTAAAGGGGGGGGCGCCGAAGCTTTCTTT
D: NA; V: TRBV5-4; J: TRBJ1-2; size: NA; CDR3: CASSSPGAYNGYTF; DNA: TGTGCCAGCAGCTCCCCAGGGGCCTATAATGGCTACACCTTC
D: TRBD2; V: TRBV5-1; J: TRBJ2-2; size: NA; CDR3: CASSVGTSGNTGELFF; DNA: TGCGCCAGCAGCGTAGGGACTAGCGGAAACACCGGGGAGCTGTTTTTT
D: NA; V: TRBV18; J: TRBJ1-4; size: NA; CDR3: CASSPTGKDEKLFF; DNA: TGTGCCAGCTCACCAACGGGGAAGGATGAAAAACTGTTTTTT
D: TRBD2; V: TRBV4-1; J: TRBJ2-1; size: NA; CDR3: CASSQTSGSSVEQFF; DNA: TGCGCCAGCAGCCAGACTAGCGGGAGTTCGGTTGAGCAGTTCTTC
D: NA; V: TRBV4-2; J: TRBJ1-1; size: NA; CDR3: CASSQDTRGGYAFF; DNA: TGTGCCAGCAGCCAAGATACCAGGGGCGGGTACGCTTTCTTT
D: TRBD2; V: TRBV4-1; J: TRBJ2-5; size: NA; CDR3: CASSPLKLLAGTFQETQYF; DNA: TGCGCCAGCAGCCCACTCAAGTTGTTAGCGGGTACTTTCCAAGAGACCCAGTACTTC
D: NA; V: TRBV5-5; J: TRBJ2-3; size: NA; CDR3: CASSLVFGISTDTQYF; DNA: TGTGCCAGCAGCTTGGTCTTTGGGATTAGCACAGATACGCAGTATTTT
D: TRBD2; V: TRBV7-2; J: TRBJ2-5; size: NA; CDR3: CASSHGLAGKGTQYF; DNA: TGTGCCAGCAGCCACGGGCTAGCGGGGAAAGGGACCCAGTACTTC
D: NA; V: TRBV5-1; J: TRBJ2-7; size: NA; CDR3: CASSLEGPRGPYEQYF; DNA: TGCGCCAGCAGCTTGGAAGGGCCGAGGGGACCCTACGAGCAGTACTTC
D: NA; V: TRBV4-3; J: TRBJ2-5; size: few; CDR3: CASSQAYGQYSRRAQYF; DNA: TGCGCCAGCAGCCAAGCTTATGGACAGTATTCAAGAAGGGCCCAGTACTTC
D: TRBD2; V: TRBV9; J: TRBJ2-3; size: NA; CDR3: CASSDPTGLAAFTQYF; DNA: TGTGCCAGCAGCGACCCTACCGGACTAGCGGCCTTTACGCAGTATTTT